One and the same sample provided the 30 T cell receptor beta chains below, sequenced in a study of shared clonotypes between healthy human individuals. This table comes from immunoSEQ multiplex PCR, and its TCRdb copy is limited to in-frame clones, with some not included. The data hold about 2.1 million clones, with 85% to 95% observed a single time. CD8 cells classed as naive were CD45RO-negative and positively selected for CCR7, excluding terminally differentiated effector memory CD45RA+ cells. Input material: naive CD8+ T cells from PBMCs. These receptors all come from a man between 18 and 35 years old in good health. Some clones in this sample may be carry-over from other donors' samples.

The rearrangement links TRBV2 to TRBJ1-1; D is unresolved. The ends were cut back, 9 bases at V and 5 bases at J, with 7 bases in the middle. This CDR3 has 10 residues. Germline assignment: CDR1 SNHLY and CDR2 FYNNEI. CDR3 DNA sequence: TGTGCCAGTGAGGTTACTGAAGCTTTCTTT. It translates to CASEVTEAFF.

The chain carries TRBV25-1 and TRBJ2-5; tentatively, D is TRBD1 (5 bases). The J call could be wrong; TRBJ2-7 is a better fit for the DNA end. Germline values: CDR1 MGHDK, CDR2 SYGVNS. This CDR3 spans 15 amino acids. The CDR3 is CASSKGVTLSYEQYF. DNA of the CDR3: TGTGCCAGCAGTAAAGGGGTCACCCTCTCCTACGAGCAGTACTTC.

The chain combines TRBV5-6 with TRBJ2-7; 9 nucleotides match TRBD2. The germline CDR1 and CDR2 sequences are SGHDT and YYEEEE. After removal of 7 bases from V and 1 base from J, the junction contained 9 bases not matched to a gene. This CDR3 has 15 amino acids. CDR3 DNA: TGTGCCAGCGTCTCTAGCGGGGTCCTATCCTACGAGCAGTACTTC. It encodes CASVSSGVLSYEQYF.

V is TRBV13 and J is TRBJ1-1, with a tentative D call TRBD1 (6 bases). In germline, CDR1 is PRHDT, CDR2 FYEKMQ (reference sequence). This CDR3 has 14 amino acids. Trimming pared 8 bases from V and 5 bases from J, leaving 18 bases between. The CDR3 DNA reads TGTGCCAGCTGCCCAGGGGTCCGGGAGACTGAAGCTTTCTTT. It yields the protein CASCPGVRETEAFF.

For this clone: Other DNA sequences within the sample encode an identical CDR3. The CDR3: CASSLAGNYEQYF. The CDR3 nucleotides read TGTGCCAGCAGTTTGGCAGGAAACTACGAGCAGTACTTC. The rearrangement joins TRBV27 to TRBJ2-7; D gene uncertain. The V end lost 3 bases, the J end lost 3 bases, and 9 bases lay between the germline ends. There are 13 residues in the CDR3. Germline V gives CDR1 MNHEY, CDR2 SMNVEV (reference sequence).

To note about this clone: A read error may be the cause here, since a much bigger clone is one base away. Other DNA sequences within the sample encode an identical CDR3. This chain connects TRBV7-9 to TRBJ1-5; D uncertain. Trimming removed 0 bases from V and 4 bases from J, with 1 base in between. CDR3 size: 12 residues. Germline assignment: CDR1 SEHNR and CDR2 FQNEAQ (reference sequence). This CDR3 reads CASSLANQPQHF. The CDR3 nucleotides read TGTGCCAGCAGCTTAGCGAATCAGCCCCAGCATTTT.

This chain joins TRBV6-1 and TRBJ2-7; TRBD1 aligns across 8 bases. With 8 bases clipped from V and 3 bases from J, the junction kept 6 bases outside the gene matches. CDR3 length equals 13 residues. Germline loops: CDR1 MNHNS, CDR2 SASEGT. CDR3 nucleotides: TGTGCCAGCTTTGACAGGGGAGGCTACGAGCAGTACTTC. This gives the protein CASFDRGGYEQYF.

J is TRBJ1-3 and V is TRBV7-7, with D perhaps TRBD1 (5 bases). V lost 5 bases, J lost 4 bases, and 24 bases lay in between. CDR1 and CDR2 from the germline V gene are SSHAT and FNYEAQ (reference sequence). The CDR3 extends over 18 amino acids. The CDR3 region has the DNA TGTGCCAGCAGCCCCACTCCATTGGGGGGGACGCTCGGAAACACCATATATTTT. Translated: CASSPTPLGGTLGNTIYF.

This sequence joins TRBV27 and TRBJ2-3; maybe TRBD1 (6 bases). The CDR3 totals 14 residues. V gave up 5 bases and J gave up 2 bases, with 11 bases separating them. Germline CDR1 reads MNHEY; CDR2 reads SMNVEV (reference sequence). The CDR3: CASSTWTDTDTQYF. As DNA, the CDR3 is TGTGCCAGCAGTACTTGGACAGACACAGATACGCAGTATTTT.

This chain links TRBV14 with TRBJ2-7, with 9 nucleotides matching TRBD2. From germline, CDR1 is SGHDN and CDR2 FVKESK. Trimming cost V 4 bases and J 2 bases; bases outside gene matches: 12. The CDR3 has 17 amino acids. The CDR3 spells CASSPLSGRPFTYEQYF. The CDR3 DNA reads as TGTGCCAGCAGCCCACTGAGCGGGAGGCCCTTCACCTACGAGCAGTACTTC. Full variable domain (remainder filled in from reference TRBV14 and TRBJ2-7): EAGVTQFPSHSVIEKGQTVTLRCDPISGHDNLYWYRRVMGKEIKFLLHFVKESKQDESGMPNNRFLAERTGGTYSTLKVQPAELEDSGVYFCASSPLSGRPFTYEQYFGPGTRLTVT.

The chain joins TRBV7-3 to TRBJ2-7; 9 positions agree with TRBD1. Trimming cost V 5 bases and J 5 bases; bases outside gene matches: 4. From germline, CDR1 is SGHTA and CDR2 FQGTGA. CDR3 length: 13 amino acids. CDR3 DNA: TGTGCCAGCAGCACCGACAGGGGGGACGAGCAGTACTTC. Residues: CASSTDRGDEQYF.

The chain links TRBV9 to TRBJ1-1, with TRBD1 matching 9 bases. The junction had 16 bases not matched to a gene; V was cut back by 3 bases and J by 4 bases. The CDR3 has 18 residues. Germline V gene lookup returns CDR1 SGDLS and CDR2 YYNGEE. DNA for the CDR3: TGTGCCAGCAGCGGCAGCCCCCGGGACAGGGTTGGGACCACTGAAGCTTTCTTT. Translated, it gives CASSGSPRDRVGTTEAFF.

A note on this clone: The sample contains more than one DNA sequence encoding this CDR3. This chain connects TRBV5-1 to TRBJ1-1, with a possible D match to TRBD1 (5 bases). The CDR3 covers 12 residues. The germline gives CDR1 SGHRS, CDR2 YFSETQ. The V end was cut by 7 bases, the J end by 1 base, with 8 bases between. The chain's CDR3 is CASRGENTEAFF. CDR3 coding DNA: TGCGCCAGCCGGGGGGAGAACACTGAAGCTTTCTTT.

The CDR3 nucleotides are TGTGCCTGGAGTGACTTATACGAGCAGTACTTC. Protein sequence: CAWSDLYEQYF. V gene TRBV30 combines with J gene TRBJ2-7; D is undetermined. The CDR3 consists of 11 residues. Per germline, CDR1 GTSNPN and CDR2 SVGIG (reference sequence). V was cut by 1 base and J by 4 bases, with 5 bases left in between.

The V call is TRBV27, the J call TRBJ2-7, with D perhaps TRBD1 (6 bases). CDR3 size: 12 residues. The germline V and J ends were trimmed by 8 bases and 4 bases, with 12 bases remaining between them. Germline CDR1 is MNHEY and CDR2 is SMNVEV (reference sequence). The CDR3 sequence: CASGGTGYEQYF. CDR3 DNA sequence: TGTGCCAGCGGGGGCACAGGGTACGAGCAGTACTTC.

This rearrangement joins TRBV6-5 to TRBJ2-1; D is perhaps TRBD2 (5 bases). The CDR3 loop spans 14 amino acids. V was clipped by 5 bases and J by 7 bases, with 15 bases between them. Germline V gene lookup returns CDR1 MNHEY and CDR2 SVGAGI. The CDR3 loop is CASSRERGWNEQFF. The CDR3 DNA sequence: TGTGCCAGCAGTCGGGAAAGAGGTTGGAATGAGCAGTTCTTC.

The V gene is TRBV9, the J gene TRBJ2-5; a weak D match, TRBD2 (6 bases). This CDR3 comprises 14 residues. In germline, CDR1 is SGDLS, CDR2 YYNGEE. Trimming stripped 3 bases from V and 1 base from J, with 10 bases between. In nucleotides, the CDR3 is TGTGCCAGCAGCGCGGGCGGGATCCAAGAGACCCAGTACTTC. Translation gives CASSAGGIQETQYF.

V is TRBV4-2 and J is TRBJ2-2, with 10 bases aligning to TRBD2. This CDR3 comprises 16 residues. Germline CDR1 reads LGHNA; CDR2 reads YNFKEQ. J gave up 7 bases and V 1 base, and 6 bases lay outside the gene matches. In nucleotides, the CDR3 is TGTGCCAGCAGCCAAGCTAGCGGGAGTCCTGGCGGGGAGCTGTTTTTT. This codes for CASSQASGSPGGELFF.

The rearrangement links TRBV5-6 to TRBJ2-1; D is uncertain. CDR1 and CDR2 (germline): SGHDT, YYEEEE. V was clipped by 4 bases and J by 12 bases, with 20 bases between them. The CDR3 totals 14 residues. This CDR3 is CASSLPPYQLGQFF. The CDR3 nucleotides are TGTGCCAGCAGCCTACCCCCTTACCAGCTCGGGCAGTTCTTC.

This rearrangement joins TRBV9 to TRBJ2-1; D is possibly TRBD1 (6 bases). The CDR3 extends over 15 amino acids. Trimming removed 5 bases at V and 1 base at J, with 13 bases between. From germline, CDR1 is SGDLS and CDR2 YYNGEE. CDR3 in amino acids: CASRNRDGSYNEQFF. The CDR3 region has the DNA TGTGCCAGCAGGAACAGGGACGGATCCTACAATGAGCAGTTCTTC.

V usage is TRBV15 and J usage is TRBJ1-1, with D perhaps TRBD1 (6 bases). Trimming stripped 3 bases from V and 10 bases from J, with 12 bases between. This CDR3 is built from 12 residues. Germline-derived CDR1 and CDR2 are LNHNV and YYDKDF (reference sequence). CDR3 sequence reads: CATSSRQGRAFF. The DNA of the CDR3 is TGTGCCACCAGCAGTCGGCAGGGGCGAGCTTTCTTT.

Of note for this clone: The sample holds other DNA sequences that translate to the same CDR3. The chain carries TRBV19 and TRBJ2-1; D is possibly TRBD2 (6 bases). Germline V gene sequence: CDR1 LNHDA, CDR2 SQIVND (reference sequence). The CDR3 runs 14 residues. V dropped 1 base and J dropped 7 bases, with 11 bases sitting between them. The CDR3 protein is CASSIVGGTNEQFF. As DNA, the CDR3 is TGTGCCAGTAGTATAGTTGGAGGGACGAATGAGCAGTTCTTC.

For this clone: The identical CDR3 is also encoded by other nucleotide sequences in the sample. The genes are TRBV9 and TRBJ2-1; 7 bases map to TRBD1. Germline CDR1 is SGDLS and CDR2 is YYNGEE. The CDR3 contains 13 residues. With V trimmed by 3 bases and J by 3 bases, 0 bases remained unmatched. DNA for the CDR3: TGTGCCAGCAGCGGGGACAGCTACAATGAGCAGTTCTTC. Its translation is CASSGDSYNEQFF.

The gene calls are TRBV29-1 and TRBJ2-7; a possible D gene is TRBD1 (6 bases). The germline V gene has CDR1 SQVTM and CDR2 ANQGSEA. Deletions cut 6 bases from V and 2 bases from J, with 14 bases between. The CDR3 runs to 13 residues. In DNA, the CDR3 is TGCAGCGTGGGGCCGGGACAAGCCTACGAGCAGTACTTC. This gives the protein CSVGPGQAYEQYF.

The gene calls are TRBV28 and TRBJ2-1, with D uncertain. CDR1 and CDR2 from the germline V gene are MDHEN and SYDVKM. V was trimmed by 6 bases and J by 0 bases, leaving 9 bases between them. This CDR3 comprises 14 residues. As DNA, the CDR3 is TGTGCCAGCAGGGTTGAACTCTCCTACAATGAGCAGTTCTTC. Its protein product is CASRVELSYNEQFF.

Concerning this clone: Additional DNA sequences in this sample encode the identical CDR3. CDR3 sequence: CASSFSRTYEQYF. CDR3 DNA: TGTGCCAGCAGTTTTTCTCGGACCTACGAGCAGTACTTC. The chain recombines TRBV27 with TRBJ2-7; D ambiguous. V gave up 3 bases and J gave up 2 bases, with 8 bases separating them. The germline V gene encodes CDR1 MNHEY and CDR2 SMNVEV (reference sequence). CDR3 length: 13 residues.

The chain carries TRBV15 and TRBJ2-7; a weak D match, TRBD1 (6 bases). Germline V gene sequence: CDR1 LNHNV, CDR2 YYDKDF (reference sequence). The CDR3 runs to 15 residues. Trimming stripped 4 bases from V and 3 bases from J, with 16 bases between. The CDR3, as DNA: TGTGCCACCAGCAATCCGGGACACGGGATCTACGAGCAGTACTTC. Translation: CATSNPGHGIYEQYF.

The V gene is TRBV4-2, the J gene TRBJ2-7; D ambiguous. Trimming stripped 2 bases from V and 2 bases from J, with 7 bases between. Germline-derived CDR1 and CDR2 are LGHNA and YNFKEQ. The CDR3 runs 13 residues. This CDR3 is CASSQSSTYEQYF. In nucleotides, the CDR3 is TGTGCCAGCAGCCAATCGAGTACCTACGAGCAGTACTTC.

CDR3 in amino acids: CASSQPGTSNNEQFF. CDR3 nucleotide sequence: TGTGCCAGCAGTCAGCCCGGGACTTCAAACAATGAGCAGTTCTTC. This chain links TRBV27 with TRBJ2-1, with D tentatively TRBD2 (6 bases). The CDR3 extends over 15 amino acids. Germline V gene lookup returns CDR1 MNHEY and CDR2 SMNVEV (reference sequence). The V end lost 5 bases, the J end lost 5 bases, and 16 bases lay between the germline ends.

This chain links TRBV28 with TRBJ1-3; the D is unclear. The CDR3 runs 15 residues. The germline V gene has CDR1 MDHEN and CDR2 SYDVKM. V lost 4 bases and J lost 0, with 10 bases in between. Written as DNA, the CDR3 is TGTGCCAGCAGTTGGGGAGGGCTCTCTGGAAACACCATATATTTT. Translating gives CASSWGGLSGNTIYF.